This T cell receptor (beta chain) was identified in a study of CD8+ T cells in alopecia areata. Study at large: Tofacitinib administration to treated patients was oral, at 5 to 10 mg twice daily. Study-level points and caveats: Tofacitinib delivered significant drops in scalp clonality and in expanded CD8+ clones among the top 100. In scalp and blood during tofacitinib, many expanded lesional clones persisted.

In regard to this clone: Its antigen is as yet unknown.

V trimming: 8 bases; J trimming: 4 bases; junction bases outside the gene matches: 8. CDR3 length: 13 residues. The V gene's germline CDR1 is MNHNS and CDR2 SASEGT. Treatment meaning: oral pan-JAK inhibitor, 5-10 mg twice daily. Extracted RNA was reverse transcribed into cDNA, the sequencing template. This table comes from immunoSEQ multiplex PCR, and its TCRdb copy is limited to in-frame clones, with some not included. The table has tens of thousands of clones, around 42% seen once. The J gene is TRBJ2-7, the V gene TRBV6-1; 7 bases are a match to TRBD1. This TCR was sampled from a human donor with alopecia areata. Sample: CD8+ T cells sorted from blood, taken around week 37, from a patient treated with tofacitinib. The DNA of the CDR3 is TGTGCCAGCGCAAAAGGACAGGCTTACGAGCAGTACTTC. Amino acids: CASAKGQAYEQYF.